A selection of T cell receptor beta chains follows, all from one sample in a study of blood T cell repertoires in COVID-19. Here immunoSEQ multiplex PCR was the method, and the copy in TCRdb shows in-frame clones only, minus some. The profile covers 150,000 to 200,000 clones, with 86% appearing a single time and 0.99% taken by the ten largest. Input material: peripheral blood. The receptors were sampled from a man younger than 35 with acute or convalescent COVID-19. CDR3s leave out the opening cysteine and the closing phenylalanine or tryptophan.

ASSPPAGGLTDTQY	TRBV18
VSRSTDTQY	TRBV2
ASRDRRGGRDTQY	TRBV2
ASSPSGGYTGELF	TRBV7-3
ASSTRANYGYT	TRBV2
ASSSGGSYNEQF	TRBV7-3
ASSESGPTSGTEAF	TRBV6-6
ATSRDRQRDQPQH	TRBV15
ASSPPQGRIGNTIY	TRBV3-1/TRBV3-2
ASSLGTGTYNEQF	TRBV7-7
ASRPQATNEKLF	TRBV5-1
ASSRFGTSGAPGTQY	TRBV19
ASSLVRAGKSNQPQH	TRBV7-2
ASSPPRRQPQH	TRBV28
AWKDRGKTDTQY	TRBV30
ASSPGIDLLNSGNTIY	TRBV7-8
ASSEKFVGAGGKLF	TRBV5-1
ASSFGQSSTYEQY	TRBV5-1
ASSLRDRDGYT	TRBV7-9
ASSLQSGGTDTQY	TRBV6-5
SVAQGGPGGYT	TRBV29-1
ASSPARDFAGELF	TRBV5-5
ASSLEGGGYT	TRBV5-1
ASSPGQGSFSNYGYT	TRBV5-1
AWTLAGAQRSGNTIY	TRBV30
ASSLGQGNQPQH	TRBV6-5
ASSSTEINYGYT	TRBV5-4
ASSLVNRVGNTIY	TRBV7-8
ASSLRTGGIGYT	TRBV7-8
ASSDSWTGATEAF	TRBV6-5
ASSGEAQY	TRBV9
ASSEGQPNQPQH	TRBV28
ASSQGFRMNTEAF	TRBV3-1/TRBV3-2
ASSGTTTNEKLF	TRBV9
ASSWTGVGNTIY	TRBV7-9
ASRKYPSSYNEQF	TRBV5-5